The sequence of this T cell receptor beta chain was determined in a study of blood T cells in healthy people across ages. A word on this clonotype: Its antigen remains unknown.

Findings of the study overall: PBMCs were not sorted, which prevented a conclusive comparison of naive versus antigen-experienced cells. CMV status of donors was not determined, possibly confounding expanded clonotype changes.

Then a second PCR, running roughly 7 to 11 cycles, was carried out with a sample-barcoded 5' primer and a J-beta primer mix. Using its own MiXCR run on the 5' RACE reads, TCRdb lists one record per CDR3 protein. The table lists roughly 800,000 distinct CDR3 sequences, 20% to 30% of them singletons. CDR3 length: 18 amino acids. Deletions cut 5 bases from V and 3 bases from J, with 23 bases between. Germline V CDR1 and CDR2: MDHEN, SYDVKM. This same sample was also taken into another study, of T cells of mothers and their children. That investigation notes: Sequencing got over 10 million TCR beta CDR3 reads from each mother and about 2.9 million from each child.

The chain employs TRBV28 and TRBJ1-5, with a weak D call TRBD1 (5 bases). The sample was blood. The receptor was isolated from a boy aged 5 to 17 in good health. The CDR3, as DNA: TGTGCCAGCAGTCCACCAGACCGGGACGGGGACTCCAATCAGCCCCAGCATTTT. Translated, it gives CASSPPDRDGDSNQPQHF. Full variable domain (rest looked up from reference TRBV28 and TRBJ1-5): DVKVTQSSRYLVKRTGEKVFLECVQDMDHENMFWYRQDPGLGLRLIYFSYDVKMKEKGDIPEGYSVSREKKERFSLILESASTNQTSMYLCASSPPDRDGDSNQPQHFGDGTRLSIL.